This T cell receptor (beta chain) originates from a study of regulatory T cells in long-lasting Graves disease. Study results and caveats: Possibly, accuracy suffered from the small sample size. TRBV28, TRBJ1-2 and TRBJ2-5 were favored in persistent disease. In persistent patients, shared public clonotypes (under 3,000) outnumbered those in new patients (nearly 1,000).

This CDR3 spans 13 amino acids. Trimming cost V 5 bases and J 5 bases, with 12 bases left between them. Germline-derived CDR1 and CDR2 are SNHLY and FYNNEI. In building TCR beta libraries, iRepertoire HTBI primers were used together with Arm-PCR of CDR3 regions. TCRdb re-called the multiplex PCR reads through MiXCR, storing one row per CDR3 protein. The sample has 500,000 to 700,000 distinct CDR3 sequences, 30% seen once. The sample's time point: persistent/refractory GD, antithyroid drugs over 5 years with positive TRAb. The authors made the TCR library using RNA they extracted from PBMCs. The table lists this clonotype with many counts. The antigen is not known.

This sequence joins TRBV2 and TRBJ2-5; D uncertain. The clonotype originates from a female donor with Graves disease. The source material was peripheral blood mononuclear cells (PBMCs), sampled when the disease was refractory, from a patient treated with antithyroid drugs. CDR3 in amino acids: CASSNILFETQYF. CDR3 nucleotide sequence: TGTGCCAGCAGTAACATTCTATTCGAGACCCAGTACTTC. Full variable domain (missing parts from reference TRBV2 and TRBJ2-5): EPEVTQTPSHQVTQMGQEVILRCVPISNHLYFYWYRQILGQKVEFLVSFYNNEISEKSEIFDDQFSVERPDGSNFTLKIRSTKLEDSAMYFCASSNILFETQYFGPGTRLLVL.